The T cell receptor beta chain under discussion was sequenced for a study of cytomegalovirus exposure and HLA in healthy donors. Of note for this clone: The antigen is undetermined.

The study's findings and limits: Three of the chains that were CMV-associated were confirmed in vitro to be specific for CMV antigens.

The PCR contained 60 Vbeta and 13 Jbeta primers. Produced via immunoSEQ multiplex PCR; TCRdb's table is partial and in-frame only. The sample lists about 150,000 clones; approximately 85% were seen once. The sample consisted of PBMCs. The sequence came from a woman aged 18-29 years in good health and CMV-seronegative.

The CDR3 DNA follows: TGTGCCAGCTCCCCAGGGTTTGGCACTGAAGCTTTCTTT. Residues: CASSPGFGTEAFF. The V and J genes are TRBV7-6 and TRBJ1-1; the D gene is possibly TRBD1 (5 bases). CDR3 length: 13 residues. Trimming removed 8 bases from V and 4 bases from J, with 14 bases in between. Looked up from germline, CDR1 is SGHVS and CDR2 is FNYEAQ.